The 11 T cell receptor beta chains below all came from one sample that was sequenced in a study of monozygotic twins with inflammatory bowel disease. TCRdb reanalyzed the 5' RACE reads, giving one entry per CDR3 protein sequence and no DNA. The sample includes 400,000 to 500,000 distinct CDR3 sequences. The material sequenced was blood. These receptors came from a human donor with ulcerative colitis or Crohn's disease, or a healthy co-twin of an affected twin (not recorded which).

The chain carries TRBV2 and TRBJ1-1; absent DNA, TCRdb's TRBD1 call cannot be checked. The CDR3 loop spans 15 amino acids. Germline assignment: CDR1 SNHLY and CDR2 FYNNEI. CDR3: CASSDPLGRNTEAFF.

The chain employs TRBV5-5 and TRBJ2-1; lacking DNA, the TRBD1 call made by TCRdb goes unchecked. Per the germline V gene, CDR1 is SGHKS and CDR2 is YYEKEE (reference sequence). CDR3 size: 12 residues. This chain's CDR3 is CASSSRVNEQFF.

The chain links TRBV4-1 to TRBJ2-2; the TCRdb D gene call, TRBD1, has no DNA to confirm it. CDR1 and CDR2 (germline): MGHRA, YSYEKL. The CDR3 contains 16 residues. CDR3 in amino acids: CASSQESRTGTGELFF.

The chain links TRBV20-1 to TRBJ1-4. CDR1 is DFQATT and CDR2 is SNEGSKA in the germline V gene (reference sequence). The CDR3 runs to 13 residues. The CDR3 loop reads CSAQTGRNEKLFF.

The rearrangement uses TRBV6-1 and TRBJ1-2. The CDR3 runs 13 residues. Germline assignment: CDR1 MNHNS and CDR2 SASEGT. CDR3: CASSEAGGGGYTF.

CDR3 amino acids: CASSLGDAETQYF. The chain links TRBV5-1 to TRBJ2-5; TCRdb proposes TRBD1, but this gene call is untestable without DNA. CDR1 is SGHRS and CDR2 is YFSETQ in the germline V gene. This CDR3 spans 13 amino acids.

V usage is TRBV5-1 and J usage is TRBJ2-7; TCRdb's D call of TRBD2 is untestable without DNA. This CDR3 is 14 amino acids long. Germline CDR1 and CDR2: SGHRS and YFSETQ. CDR3 loop: CASSGTGPTYEQYF. The variable domain in full, with the rest retrieved from reference TRBV5-1 and TRBJ2-7, is KAGVTQTPRYLIKTRGQQVTLSCSPISGHRSVSWYQQTPGQGLQFLFEYFSETQRNKGNFPGRFSGRQFSNSRSEMNVSTLELGDSALYLCASSGTGPTYEQYFGPGTRLTVT.

The chain links TRBV18 to TRBJ1-3. The germline V gene encodes CDR1 KGHSH and CDR2 LQKENI. CDR3 length equals 14 residues. This CDR3 reads CASSPGHSGNTIYF.

This chain connects TRBV6-5 to TRBJ2-7; with no DNA, the TCRdb D assignment of TRBD1 cannot be verified. In germline, CDR1 is MNHEY, CDR2 SVGAGI. This CDR3 is built from 15 residues. CDR3 region: CASSYTRTGMFEQYF.

The gene calls are TRBV6-1 and TRBJ1-3. This CDR3 comprises 15 residues. The germline gives CDR1 MNHNS, CDR2 SASEGT. CDR3 residues: CASSESWGVGNTIYF.

The rearrangement uses TRBV5-1 and TRBJ1-1. The length of the CDR3 is 18 residues. Germline values: CDR1 SGHRS, CDR2 YFSETQ. The CDR3 sequence is CASSLAGLWNKVNTEAFF.